What follows are 21 T cell receptor beta chains derived from one specimen sequenced in a study of spatial heterogeneity in lung cancer (dated by TCRdb to between 2018 and 2021). What the authors observed across the whole study: The tumor nonsynonymous mutation count correlated with the number of expanded intratumoral alpha and beta TCRs.

Which antigens these TCRs recognize remains unknown. Libraries were prepared through 5' RACE. Sequencer: NextSeq 500. TCRdb took the public reads, trimmed them with fastp at Q25, ran MiXCR for clone calling and kept in-frame beta chains. Here each entry gathers all rows of one CDR3 protein and keeps the most common genes and DNA. For this sample there are around 20,000 distinct CDR3 sequences; approximately 2.5% appear just once. 7.7% of the sample is in the top ten clones. The time point label here, explained by the study, means: sample taken at primary tumor resection. Sequencing was performed on lung tumor tissue, taken at surgery. These receptors were obtained from a male donor with early-stage non-small cell lung cancer.

This clonotype was found many times. CDR3 protein: CATSRGLLSNEQFF. In nucleotides, the CDR3 is TGTGCCACCAGCAGAGGACTGCTTAGCAATGAGCAGTTCTTC. The chain couples TRBV15 to TRBJ2-1, with unresolved D. The V gene lost 1 base and the J gene lost 6 bases, with 10 bases spanning the gap. The CDR3 consists of 14 residues. In germline, CDR1 is LNHNV, CDR2 YYDKDF (reference sequence).

This clonotype was found many times. The chain has TRBV7-2 and TRBJ1-1; maybe TRBD1 (6 bases). Germline V gene sequence: CDR1 SGHTA, CDR2 FQGNSA. V lost 9 bases and J lost 0, with 11 bases in between. The CDR3 sequence is 13 residues long. The CDR3 DNA sequence: TGTGCCAGTCAGACAGGAGTGAACACTGAAGCTTTCTTT. Translating gives CASQTGVNTEAFF.

This clonotype was picked up many times. This rearrangement joins TRBV20-1 to TRBJ2-7; no definite D call. Trimming removed 3 bases at V and 4 bases at J, with 13 bases between. CDR3 length: 13 amino acids. Germline CDR1 is DFQATT and CDR2 is SNEGSKA (reference sequence). CDR3 residues: CSARGPGPYEQYF. CDR3 sequence (DNA): TGCAGTGCTAGGGGCCCAGGCCCTTACGAGCAGTACTTC.

This clonotype occurred many times. This chain uses TRBV18 with TRBJ2-2; possibly TRBD2 for D (6 bases). Trimming stripped 0 bases from V and 0 bases from J, with 8 bases between. The CDR3 spans 16 residues. Germline V gene lookup returns CDR1 KGHSH and CDR2 LQKENI. The CDR3 nucleotides are TGTGCCAGCTCACCACCTGGGGAGGCGAACACCGGGGAGCTGTTTTTT. This gives the protein CASSPPGEANTGELFF.

Many counts were recorded for this clonotype. The chain joins TRBV4-3 to TRBJ1-4; D might be TRBD1 (5 bases). Deletions cut 0 bases from V and 3 bases from J, with 11 bases between. The CDR3 runs to 16 residues. The germline gives CDR1 LGHNA, CDR2 YSLEER. CDR3 nucleotide sequence: TGCGCCAGCAGCCAAGATAGACCGGGGCCTAATGAAAAACTGTTTTTT. Its translation: CASSQDRPGPNEKLFF.

There are a few counts of this clonotype. The CDR3: CAWSLLANSDIQYF. The CDR3 DNA sequence: TGTGCCTGGAGCCTCCTAGCCAATAGCGACATTCAGTACTTC. The chain uses TRBV30 and TRBJ2-4; possibly TRBD2 for D (5 bases). The V end lost 3 bases, the J end lost 8 bases, and 17 bases lay between the germline ends. The V gene's germline CDR1 is GTSNPN and CDR2 SVGIG (reference sequence). The CDR3 is 14 amino acids.

This clonotype has ten or more counts. This rearrangement joins TRBV4-1 to TRBJ1-3; D unresolved. The germline V gene has CDR1 MGHRA and CDR2 YSYEKL. V dropped 5 bases and J dropped 3 bases, with 11 bases sitting between them. The CDR3 is 14 amino acids. The CDR3 nucleotides are TGCGCCAGCAGCACAACCCCCTTTGGAAACACCATATATTTT. Encoded protein: CASSTTPFGNTIYF.

This clonotype showed up many times. CDR3 bases: TGTGCCACCAGTGAACAGGCGGACCCAGCCACGCAGTATTTT. This encodes CATSEQADPATQYF. This rearrangement joins TRBV24-1 to TRBJ2-3, with D possibly matching TRBD1 (5 bases). This CDR3 comprises 14 residues. Trimming pared 4 bases from V and 9 bases from J, leaving 16 bases between. Germline V CDR1 and CDR2: KGHDR, SFDVKD.

By sample share, this clonotype is medium-sized (0.01 to 0.1%). The V gene is TRBV2, the J gene TRBJ1-5; possible D gene TRBD1, 5 bases. The CDR3 length is 16 residues. Trimming removed 7 bases from V and 3 bases from J, with 19 bases in between. Germline CDR1 reads SNHLY; CDR2 reads FYNNEI. CDR3 coding DNA: TGTGCCAGCACTAATGGGAGGGGCCGCCTCAATCAGCCCCAGCATTTT. It is translated as CASTNGRGRLNQPQHF.

There are many counts of this clonotype. The rearrangement links TRBV2 to TRBJ1-2; TRBD1 matches at 7 bases. The V segment lost 7 bases and the J segment 3 bases; nucleotides outside the gene matches: 11. There are 15 residues in the CDR3. Germline CDR1 and CDR2: SNHLY and FYNNEI. This chain's CDR3 is CASNFRQGGDYGYTF. The CDR3 DNA reads as TGTGCCAGCAACTTTCGACAGGGAGGGGACTATGGCTACACCTTC.

Ten or more counts support this clonotype. The rearrangement links TRBV24-1 to TRBJ2-3; D is perhaps TRBD2 (6 bases). This CDR3 is built from 18 residues. The V gene lost 3 bases and the J gene lost 3 bases, with 21 bases spanning the gap. The V gene's germline CDR1 is KGHDR and CDR2 SFDVKD. The CDR3 nucleotides are TGTGCCACCAGTGATCCAAAACTAGCTCCGGGTGAGACAGATACGCAGTATTTT. It yields the protein CATSDPKLAPGETDTQYF.

The chain has TRBV18 and TRBJ2-7; TRBD1 matches at 7 bases. V lost 4 bases to trimming and J lost 1 base; unmatched junction nucleotides: 10. The germline V gene has CDR1 KGHSH and CDR2 LQKENI. CDR3 length equals 16 residues. The CDR3: CASSLFTGQTSYEQYF. The CDR3 region has the DNA TGTGCCAGCTCACTCTTTACGGGACAGACTTCCTACGAGCAGTACTTC.

This clonotype was found many times. The chain has TRBV6-2 or TRBV6-3 and TRBJ2-1, with 7 bases aligning to TRBD2. The junction had 6 bases not matched to a gene; V was cut back by 6 bases and J by 10 bases. Germline-derived CDR1 and CDR2 are MNHEY and SVGEGT. The CDR3 has 12 amino acids. In nucleotides, the CDR3 is TGTGCCAGCAGCATGACTAGCAGGGAGCAGTTCTTC. Translating it yields CASSMTSREQFF.

The rearrangement uses TRBV12-2 and TRBJ1-1; TRBD1 is the table's D call and was not checked against the DNA. TRBV12-2 is a pseudogene. This CDR3 spans 15 amino acids. CDR3 sequence: CASRFDRGPTTEAFF. The CDR3 DNA follows: TGTGCAAGTCGCTTTGACAGGGGGCCTACCACTGAAGCTTTCTTT.

This clonotype was found many times. The chain carries TRBV2 and TRBJ2-1; 10 bases are shared with TRBD2. From germline, CDR1 is SNHLY and CDR2 FYNNEI. The CDR3 totals 17 residues. With V trimmed by 6 bases and J by 3 bases, 11 bases remained unmatched. The CDR3 sequence is CASRYTGLAESYNEQFF. The CDR3 nucleotides are TGTGCCAGCAGATACACCGGACTAGCGGAAAGCTACAATGAGCAGTTCTTC.

This clonotype was counted at least ten times. The chain uses TRBV4-1 and TRBJ1-2; maybe TRBD1 (6 bases). The length of the CDR3 is 16 residues. V lost 3 bases to trimming and J lost 4 bases, with 18 bases between them. Germline V CDR1 and CDR2: MGHRA, YSYEKL. CDR3 amino acids: CASSHLGTPSGYGYTF. As DNA, the CDR3 is TGCGCCAGCAGCCACCTAGGGACACCTTCGGGCTATGGCTACACCTTC.

This clonotype was observed many times. DNA for the CDR3: TGTGCCAGCAGCCTACTAGCGGCCTACAATGAGCAGTTCTTC. Encoded protein: CASSLLAAYNEQFF. The rearrangement links TRBV14 to TRBJ2-1, with 8 bases lining up with TRBD2. Trimming removed 4 bases from V and 2 bases from J; junction bases left unmatched: 1. This CDR3 spans 14 amino acids. Per germline, CDR1 SGHDN and CDR2 FVKESK.

In this sample, this clonotype turned up many times. The CDR3 here is CASSLLAGAYNEQFF. The DNA for the CDR3 is TGTGCCAGCAGCTTACTAGCGGGAGCATACAATGAGCAGTTCTTC. V usage is TRBV7-2 and J usage is TRBJ2-1; TRBD2 matches at 10 bases. V trimming: 2 bases; J trimming: 4 bases; junction bases outside the gene matches: 2. This CDR3 is built from 15 residues. Germline CDR1 is SGHTA and CDR2 is FQGNSA.

The sample holds many counts of this clonotype. J is TRBJ2-5 and V is TRBV25-1; perhaps TRBD2 as D (5 bases). The CDR3 contains 13 residues. V shed 10 bases and J shed 5 bases, with 17 bases lying between them. Germline loops: CDR1 MGHDK, CDR2 SYGVNS. Here the CDR3 DNA reads TGTGCCACCTCACTAGGGTCGGGGGAGACCCAGTACTTC. It translates to CATSLGSGETQYF.

This clonotype was recorded many times. V is TRBV7-9 and J is TRBJ2-7; D gene unclear. The V end was cut by 3 bases, the J end by 5 bases, with 14 bases between. Germline V lookup: CDR1 SEHNR, CDR2 FQNEAQ (reference sequence). There are 14 residues in the CDR3. The CDR3 is CASSLPLGRNEQYF. The DNA for the CDR3 is TGTGCCAGCAGCTTGCCTCTCGGACGAAACGAGCAGTACTTC. Full variable domain (remainder filled in from reference TRBV7-9 and TRBJ2-7): DTGVSQNPRHKITKRGQNVTFRCDPISEHNRLYWYRQTLGQGPEFLTYFQNEAQLEKSRLLSDRFSAERPKGSFSTLEIQRTEQGDSAMYLCASSLPLGRNEQYFGPGTRLTVT.

This clonotype was seen ten or more times. J is TRBJ1-1 and V is TRBV4-1; D not certain. CDR1 MGHRA and CDR2 YSYEKL come from the germline V gene. CDR3 length equals 15 residues. Trimming left V 1 base short and J 3 bases short, with 12 bases between. CDR3 in DNA: TGCGCCAGCAGCCAAGCCAAGGCCACCGACACTGAAGCTTTCTTT. This sequence encodes CASSQAKATDTEAFF.